The T cell receptor beta chain under discussion was sequenced for a study of shared clonotypes between healthy human individuals. Across several immunoSEQ plates, the genomic DNA of each subset was split evenly. TCRdb's copy holds only in-frame clones and misses some; the assay was immunoSEQ multiplex PCR. The sample has about 450,000 clones, about 85% seen once. The donors were all Caucasian adults (living in Nashville, Tennessee). This sequence originates from a middle-aged woman in good health. Some clones in this sample may be carry-over from other donors' samples. The source material was PBMCs.

The CDR3 sequence: CASSFKAGWEKETQYF. The CDR3 nucleotides are TGTGCCAGCAGCTTTAAAGCGGGATGGGAGAAAGAGACCCAGTACTTC. The V and J genes are TRBV5-4 and TRBJ2-5; 7 bases agree with TRBD2. Trimming removed 2 bases from V and 3 bases from J; junction bases left unmatched: 10. Germline assignment: CDR1 SGHNT and CDR2 YYREEE (reference sequence). The CDR3 totals 16 residues. Filled out from reference TRBV5-4 and TRBJ2-5, the complete variable domain reads ETGVTQSPTHLIKTRGQQVTLRCSSQSGHNTVSWYQQALGQGPQFIFQYYREEENGRGNFPPRFSGLQFPNYSSELNVNALELDDSALYLCASSFKAGWEKETQYFGPGTRLLVL.